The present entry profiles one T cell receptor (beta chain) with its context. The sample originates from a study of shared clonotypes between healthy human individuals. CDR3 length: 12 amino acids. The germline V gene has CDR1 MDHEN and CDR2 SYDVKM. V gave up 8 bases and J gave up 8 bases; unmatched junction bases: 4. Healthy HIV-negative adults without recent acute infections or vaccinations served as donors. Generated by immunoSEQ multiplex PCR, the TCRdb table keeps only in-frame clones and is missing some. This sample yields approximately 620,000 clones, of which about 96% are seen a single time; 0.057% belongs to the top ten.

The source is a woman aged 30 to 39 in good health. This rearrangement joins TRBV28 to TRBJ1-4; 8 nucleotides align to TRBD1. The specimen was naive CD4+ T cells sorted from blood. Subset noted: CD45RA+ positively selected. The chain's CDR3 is CASGRDREKLFF. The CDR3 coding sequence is TGTGCCAGCGGCCGGGACAGGGAAAAACTGTTTTTT.